These 23 T cell receptor beta chains share one sample of origin, sequenced in a study of glioma-infiltrating T cells after dendritic cell vaccination. Sequenced by immunoSEQ multiplex PCR; TCRdb stores in-frame clones only, minus some. The repertoire holds fewer than 85,000 clones, with roughly 79% as singletons. Here the sequenced sample was blood, taken before dendritic cell vaccination. The receptors stem from a human donor with glioblastoma.

There are a few counts of this clone. CDR3 protein: CASLPGPGRGYEQYF. Written as DNA, the CDR3 is TGTGCCAGCCTCCCAGGTCCAGGGAGGGGCTACGAGCAGTACTTC. This rearrangement joins TRBV2 to TRBJ2-7; 7 nucleotides align to TRBD2. V gave up 8 bases and J gave up 3 bases; unmatched junction bases: 13. The CDR3 has 15 amino acids. The V gene's germline CDR1 is SNHLY and CDR2 FYNNEI.

The V and J genes are TRBV5-5 and TRBJ2-7, with D maybe TRBD2 (6 bases). V lost 3 bases and J 0 bases, leaving 13 bases between the germline ends. There are 15 residues in the CDR3. Germline values: CDR1 SGHKS, CDR2 YYEKEE (reference sequence). As DNA, the CDR3 is TGTGCCAGCAGCTCGGGAGCCGGCAGCTCCTACGAGCAGTACTTC. Translated: CASSSGAGSSYEQYF.

Only a few counts were recorded for this clone. The J gene is TRBJ2-3, the V gene TRBV14, with 8 bases that match TRBD2. The junction had 9 bases not matched to a gene; V was cut back by 1 base and J by 6 bases. This CDR3 region has 16 residues. CDR1 SGHDN and CDR2 FVKESK come from the germline V gene. In nucleotides, the CDR3 is TGTGCCAGCAGCCAAGTCGGCGGGGGGCTTCGGGATACGCAGTATTTT. Translation: CASSQVGGGLRDTQYF.

V and J are TRBV28 and TRBJ2-3; D is perhaps TRBD1 (5 bases). The CDR3 extends over 16 amino acids. Germline V gene sequence: CDR1 MDHEN, CDR2 SYDVKM. V lost 8 bases and J 0 bases, leaving 18 bases between the germline ends. CDR3 coding DNA: TGTGCCAGCGGACCTCTGCCAGGGCGTAGCACAGATACGCAGTATTTT. Residues: CASGPLPGRSTDTQYF.

The count of this clone is one. J is TRBJ2-1 and V is TRBV7-2, with 13 bases aligning to TRBD2. Germline-derived CDR1 and CDR2 are SGHTA and FQGNSA. J lost 0 bases, V lost 5 bases, and 7 bases had no gene match. The CDR3 contains 18 residues. CDR3 in DNA: TGTGCCAGCAGCCGGACTAGCGGGGGCCAAAGCTCCTACAATGAGCAGTTCTTC. This gives the protein CASSRTSGGQSSYNEQFF. Variable domain in full (rest from reference TRBV7-2 and TRBJ2-1): GAGVSQSPSNKVTEKGKDVELRCDPISGHTALYWYRQSLGQGLEFLIYFQGNSAPDKSGLPSDRFSAERTGGSVSTLTIQRTQQEDSAVYLCASSRTSGGQSSYNEQFFGPGTRLTVL.

J is TRBJ1-1 and V is TRBV2; D may be TRBD1 (5 bases). The CDR3 is 14 residues long. In germline, CDR1 is SNHLY, CDR2 FYNNEI. Trimming stripped 9 bases from V and 1 base from J, with 15 bases between. The CDR3 is CARTQGVGNTEAFF. The CDR3 DNA follows: TGTGCCAGAACGCAGGGCGTCGGGAACACTGAAGCTTTCTTT.

Here the CDR3 reads CASSLNNARAGNTIYF. The DNA of the CDR3 is TGTGCCAGCAGCCTAAATAACGCGAGGGCCGGAAACACCATATATTTT. This chain links TRBV6-6 with TRBJ1-3, with D uncertain. This CDR3 has 16 residues. V was trimmed by 6 bases and J by 4 bases, leaving 19 bases between them. In germline, CDR1 is MNHNY, CDR2 SVGAGI (reference sequence).

This clone was found many times. The chain combines TRBV6-1 with TRBJ1-4; the D is unclear. V was shortened by 6 bases and J by 0 bases, with 11 bases between the two germline ends. This CDR3 has 15 residues. From germline, CDR1 is MNHNS and CDR2 SASEGT. The CDR3 reads CASSEYFATNEKLFF. The CDR3 DNA follows: TGTGCCAGCAGCGAATATTTTGCAACTAATGAAAAACTGTTTTTT.

V gene TRBV19 combines with J gene TRBJ2-7, with TRBD1 matching 10 bases. The CDR3 has 15 residues. CDR1 is LNHDA, CDR2 SQIVND, per germline (reference sequence). The V gene end was trimmed by 6 bases and the J gene end by 4 bases; junction bases not matched to a gene: 9. CDR3 sequence: CASSTPGQGTYEQYF. Written as DNA, the CDR3 is TGTGCCAGTAGCACACCGGGACAGGGGACTTACGAGCAGTACTTC.

V and J are TRBV6-5 and TRBJ1-3; D is possibly TRBD1 (6 bases). The CDR3 runs 14 residues. The germline CDR1 and CDR2 sequences are MNHEY and SVGAGI. V was trimmed by 6 bases and J by 0 bases, leaving 9 bases between them. The CDR3 region is CASRTGLSGNTIYF. CDR3 nucleotide sequence: TGTGCCAGCAGGACAGGTCTCTCTGGAAACACCATATATTTT.

The CDR3 sequence: CASSIVVLGGNEQFF. The CDR3 DNA is TGTGCCAGTAGTATAGTGGTCCTGGGGGGCAATGAGCAGTTCTTC. V is TRBV19 and J is TRBJ2-1; maybe TRBD2 (6 bases). Germline CDR1 is LNHDA and CDR2 is SQIVND (reference sequence). Trimming stripped 1 base from V and 6 bases from J, with 13 bases between. This CDR3 comprises 15 residues.

The V gene is TRBV7-2, the J gene TRBJ1-6; D ambiguous. V was clipped by 2 bases and J by 3 bases, with 5 bases between them. The CDR3 runs to 14 residues. Germline V gene lookup returns CDR1 SGHTA and CDR2 FQGNSA. The CDR3 coding sequence is TGTGCCAGCAGCTTACTGTTCTATAATTCACCCCTCCACTTT. This sequence encodes CASSLLFYNSPLHF.

The rearrangement uses TRBV11-2 and TRBJ2-2; perhaps TRBD1 as D (5 bases). V lost 3 bases, J lost 11 bases, and 10 bases lay in between. The CDR3 covers 12 residues. Per the germline V gene, CDR1 is SGHAT and CDR2 is FQNNGV. DNA for the CDR3: TGTGCCAGCAGCTTCTACGACAGCGAGCTGTTTTTT. It encodes CASSFYDSELFF.

The chain carries TRBV19 and TRBJ2-3; D remains ambiguous. The CDR3 covers 12 residues. V was shortened by 3 bases and J by 6 bases, with 7 bases between the two germline ends. CDR1 and CDR2 from the germline V gene are LNHDA and SQIVND (reference sequence). The CDR3 is CASSIDWDTQYF. CDR3 coding DNA: TGTGCCAGTAGTATCGACTGGGATACGCAGTATTTT.

This clone was seen more than once but under ten times. This chain connects TRBV2 to TRBJ2-7; 12 positions agree with TRBD2. The V gene end was trimmed by 5 bases and the J gene end by 3 bases; junction bases not matched to a gene: 5. The length of the CDR3 is 15 residues. Germline V gene data show CDR1 as SNHLY and CDR2 as FYNNEI. CDR3 loop: CASSPWTSGIYEQYF. The CDR3 nucleotides are TGTGCCAGCAGTCCCTGGACTAGCGGGATCTACGAGCAGTACTTC.

The genes are TRBV6-6 and TRBJ2-3, with TRBD2 as a possible D gene (7 bases). CDR1 and CDR2 (germline): MNHNY, SVGAGI (reference sequence). The V gene lost 7 bases and the J gene lost 3 bases, with 17 bases spanning the gap. This CDR3 contains 15 residues. The CDR3 region has the DNA TGTGCCAGCACAGAGGAGGGGGGGCTGACAGATACGCAGTATTTT. Its translation: CASTEEGGLTDTQYF.

The CDR3 spells CASSEAYRATNEKLFF. The CDR3, as DNA: TGTGCCAGCAGTGAAGCCTACAGGGCAACTAATGAAAAACTGTTTTTT. The genes are TRBV6-1 and TRBJ1-4, with TRBD1 as a possible D gene (6 bases). The V gene lost 0 bases and the J gene lost 0 bases, with 8 bases spanning the gap. From germline, CDR1 is MNHNS and CDR2 SASEGT. The CDR3 runs to 16 residues.

V is TRBV7-9 and J is TRBJ2-2; the match to TRBD1 covers 8 bases. V was pared by 5 bases and J by 6 bases, with 8 bases of the junction left unmatched. Germline lookup yields CDR1 SEHNR and CDR2 FQNEAQ (reference sequence). This CDR3 spans 15 amino acids. CDR3 amino acids: CASSRGTGFSGELFF. CDR3 DNA sequence: TGTGCCAGCAGCAGAGGGACAGGTTTTTCCGGGGAGCTGTTTTTT.

The chain uses TRBV27 and TRBJ1-1; tentative D call: TRBD1 (6 bases). V dropped 7 bases and J dropped 7 bases, with 16 bases sitting between them. The germline gives CDR1 MNHEY, CDR2 SMNVEV (reference sequence). This CDR3 region has 13 residues. The CDR3 sequence: CASKLNRAGEAFF. The CDR3 DNA sequence: TGTGCCAGCAAACTTAACAGGGCGGGTGAAGCTTTCTTT.

The chain couples TRBV30 to TRBJ1-4; D is unclear. V shed 0 bases and J shed 8 bases, with 13 bases lying between them. The CDR3 is 14 amino acids. Per the germline V gene, CDR1 is GTSNPN and CDR2 is SVGIG (reference sequence). In DNA form, the CDR3 reads TGTGCCTGGAGTGTATCGGATTTGGAGGAAAAACTGTTTTTT. Translated, it gives CAWSVSDLEEKLFF. Full variable domain (remainder filled in from reference TRBV30 and TRBJ1-4): SQTIHQWPATLVQPVGSPLSLECTVEGTSNPNLYWYRQAAGRGLQLLFYSVGIGQISSEVPQNLSASRPQDRQFILSSKKLLLSDSGFYLCAWSVSDLEEKLFFGSGTQLSVL.

The chain employs TRBV2 and TRBJ2-6, with 8 bases lining up with TRBD1. Per germline, CDR1 SNHLY and CDR2 FYNNEI. The CDR3 is 16 amino acids. V gave up 3 bases and J gave up 1 base; unmatched junction bases: 2. The CDR3 is CASSDRGQSGANVLTF. The CDR3, as DNA: TGTGCCAGCAGTGACAGGGGGCAATCTGGGGCCAACGTCCTGACTTTC. Combining the CDR3 with reference TRBV2 and TRBJ2-6 gives the whole variable domain EPEVTQTPSHQVTQMGQEVILRCVPISNHLYFYWYRQILGQKVEFLVSFYNNEISEKSEIFDDQFSVERPDGSNFTLKIRSTKLEDSAMYFCASSDRGQSGANVLTFGAGSRLTVL.

In this sample, this clone turned up a few times. This chain uses TRBV6-1 with TRBJ1-2, with TRBD1 identical over 7 bases. This CDR3 is 15 amino acids long. The germline V gene has CDR1 MNHNS and CDR2 SASEGT. The ends lost 1 base at V and 7 bases at J; junction bases unmatched: 9. The CDR3 loop is CASSEGDRDVSGYTF. The CDR3 region has the DNA TGTGCCAGCAGTGAAGGCGACAGGGACGTGAGTGGCTACACCTTC.

This clone has more than one count but fewer than ten. V usage is TRBV6-1 and J usage is TRBJ1-1; D is perhaps TRBD1 (5 bases). In germline, CDR1 is MNHNS, CDR2 SASEGT. The CDR3 covers 12 residues. V lost 4 bases and J 8 bases, leaving 11 bases between the germline ends. The CDR3, as DNA: TGTGCCAGCAGTGGACAGTTATGGGAAGCTTTCTTT. Its translation is CASSGQLWEAFF.